This entry concerns a single TCR beta chain. This receptor's antigen is unknown. Per-base qualities were not stored, and no clone one base away is much larger. This sample was included in a study of T cells in Graves' hyperthyroidism and ophthalmopathy (dated by TCRdb to the late 2010s). Regarding the research as a whole: Peripheral blood samples were taken at the time of initial diagnosis, prior to any treatment. In roughly six Graves' hyperthyroidism patients, the study also compared T-cell repertoires from thyroid tissue with T-cell repertoires from blood. Prospective prediction of ophthalmopathy was tested in an independent validation cohort of fewer than 20 hyperthyroidism patients and some 17 patients who later progressed to ophthalmopathy. To identify distinguishing TCR V-J signatures, a discovery cohort of 90 to 100 patients was used, comprising some 45 with Graves' ophthalmopathy and 57 with stable Graves' hyperthyroidism. According to the paper, TCR Vbeta CDR3 sequencing was carried out on 135 peripheral blood samples, which came from under 50 ophthalmopathy, under 80 hyperthyroidism and roughly 17 progressor patients. Once sampling was done, hyperthyroidism patients were given methimazole at a starting dose of 30 mg daily, whereas ophthalmopathy patients were given high-dose intravenous methylprednisolone. The 100 or so discovery patients were randomly divided into training and test sets at a 7:3 ratio.

Amplification of TCR beta CDR3 regions was carried out from RNA transcripts. The TCR CDR3 was subjected to a first round of RT-PCR using the HTBI primer set and the Qiagen OneStep RT-PCR kit. The libraries were constructed in a second round of multiplex PCR and then size-selected and purified. Sequencing of the libraries was done on an Illumina HiSeq2000 using paired-end 100 bp reads. On the study's bioinformatics: SOAPnuke was used to process the raw data, removing reads that contained adapters or uncalled bases, had a mean Phred below 15, or lacked an exact match to the constant primer or identifier. High-quality paired reads were merged with COPE v1.2.5, and unique nucleotide sequences were defined as clonotypes. MiTCR v1.1 was used to align the clonotypes against IMGT TRBV, TRBD and TRBJ reference segments. The analysis was restricted to V-J combinations with a frequency above 0.0001, which together covered 99.2% of the repertoires. A TCS score was defined as the ratio of F50 (clonal expansion) to E x V (chaos), with BLOSUM62-based TCRdist applied between CDR3 peptides within each V-J. Welch's t-statistics and random forest reduced 500 to 650 V-J features to 13, which were used in a naive Bayes classifier (R e1071). The public reads were reprocessed in TCRdb via fastp at Q25 and MiXCR, keeping in-frame beta chains. Rows with one shared CDR3 protein collapse into an entry with the most common genes and DNA. V and J calls and clone size were set by TCRdb, not the authors. A total of fewer than 650,000 distinct CDR3 sequences appear in this sample, about 14% of them only once. The ten largest clones take up approximately 15% of the sample.

A patient counted as having stable Graves' hyperthyroidism if no progression to ophthalmopathy occurred over 18 months of follow-up. Hyperthyroidism patients were newly diagnosed, had a disease duration of under 2 months, and were aged 18 to 65 years. Patients with uncontrolled infections, other autoimmune diseases, pregnancy or lactation were excluded. Clinical symptoms, serum thyroxine and TRAb, thyroid ultrasound, and orbital computed tomography formed the basis for the diagnoses. PBMCs were separated from 7.5 to 10 ml of fresh peripheral blood using Ficoll-Paque density gradient centrifugation. Trizol reagent was used to extract total RNA, and RNA quality was then checked on an Agilent 2100 Bioanalyzer. Results and caveats for the whole study, not just this receptor: Ophthalmopathy was separated from stable hyperthyroidism by a 13 V-J signature model, with over 85% sensitivity and approximately 84% specificity obtained in cross-validation and 80%/75% obtained in testing. Most expanded thyroid clonotypes (frequency above 0.001) were also detected in blood, suggesting blood repertoires may reflect thyroid immune responses. In validation, progression to ophthalmopathy was predicted by the model with nearly 71% sensitivity and roughly 76% specificity, a median of roughly 6.4 months before onset. Sample size was not statistically predetermined, and blinding of investigators to group allocation was not performed.

Based on the germline V gene, the CDR1 and CDR2 sequences are SGHDT and YYEEEE. At the junction V is shortened by 0 bases and J by 4 bases, with 8 bases in between. Measured from the cysteine to the phenylalanine, the CDR3 is 14 residues long. The retained sequence is limited to the CDR3, 42 bases, with the frame set at the first base. The sample consisted of blood. This TCR derives from a middle-aged woman with Graves' hyperthyroidism. The V gene is TRBV5-6 and the J gene is TRBJ2-4; no D gene is confidently identified. In nucleotides, the sequence is TGTGCCAGCAGCTTGGTGGCAGTAAAAAACATTCAGTACTTC. Translation gives CASSLVAVKNIQYF.